The source of this TCR beta chain is a study of CD8+CD57+ T cells in acquired aplastic anemia. For sequencing, patients were chosen who had shown expansion of CD8+CD57+ cells by flow cytometry. The study sampled blood from patients who had received no therapy. This clonotype was seen just once. Its antigen is as yet unknown. The TCR beta profiling, which covered VDJ combination and CDR3 sequence, was carried out using genomic DNA as the template. TCRdb reprocessed the reads with MiXCR, giving one entry per CDR3 protein. This table holds 250,000 to 300,000 distinct CDR3 sequences, approximately 58% found once. Study-wide findings and caveats: Patients shared 25 to 35 CD8+ CDR3 sequences with controls.

Germline CDR1 is SGHTA and CDR2 is FQGNSA. V shed 5 bases and J shed 4 bases, with 15 bases lying between them. The length of the CDR3 is 15 residues. This sequence was found in a human donor with aplastic anemia. V gene TRBV7-2 combines with J gene TRBJ2-1; weak D call: TRBD2 (5 bases). Sequencing used sorted CD4+, CD8+, or CD8+CD57+ T cells (not recorded which) from PBMCs. CDR3 protein: CASSPNGDQYNEQFF. CDR3 sequence (DNA): TGTGCCAGCAGCCCGAACGGGGATCAATACAATGAGCAGTTCTTC.